The 26 T cell receptor beta chains listed next were all sequenced from one sample in a study of T cells after yellow fever vaccination. TCRdb ran MiXCR on the 5' RACE reads and lists one entry per CDR3 protein. The sample holds roughly 400,000 distinct CDR3 sequences, around a sixth seen once. The sequenced sample was PBMCs, obtained before the yellow fever booster vaccination. The receptors were gathered from a man between 18 and 35 years old who received the YFV17D yellow fever vaccine.

The chain links TRBV6-5 to TRBJ2-5; D unresolved. The CDR3 runs 13 residues. Germline V gives CDR1 MNHEY, CDR2 SVGAGI. Trimming pared 5 bases from V and 5 bases from J, leaving 12 bases between. The CDR3 reads CASSPPGTETQYF. CDR3 sequence (DNA): TGTGCCAGCAGTCCCCCGGGCACCGAGACCCAGTACTTC.

The chain employs TRBV6-5 and TRBJ1-1; TRBD1 is a possible D gene (6 bases). V was shortened by 6 bases and J by 0 bases, with 11 bases between the two germline ends. CDR3 length equals 14 residues. The germline gives CDR1 MNHEY, CDR2 SVGAGI. Written as DNA, the CDR3 is TGTGCCAGCAGCCCGACAGGACTGAACACTGAAGCTTTCTTT. This translates into CASSPTGLNTEAFF.

The chain couples TRBV4-2 to TRBJ1-5; D is unclear. The CDR3 has 16 amino acids. Trimming removed 0 bases at V and 0 bases at J, with 9 bases between. The germline CDR1 and CDR2 sequences are LGHNA and YNFKEQ. For the CDR3, the DNA is TGTGCCAGCAGCCAAGAAGGCGGCCCTAGCAATCAGCCCCAGCATTTT. Translating gives CASSQEGGPSNQPQHF.

In this sample, this clonotype turned up a few times. The rearrangement links TRBV7-9 to TRBJ2-5; 8 bases map to TRBD2. The ends lost 11 bases at V and 5 bases at J; junction bases unmatched: 13. The CDR3 totals 14 residues. CDR1 SEHNR and CDR2 FQNEAQ come from the germline V gene (reference sequence). The CDR3 DNA reads as TGTGCCTCAGGGACTAGTGAACGGATGGAGACCCAGTACTTC. This encodes CASGTSERMETQYF.

This clonotype was observed many times. V usage is TRBV12-3 or TRBV12-4 and J usage is TRBJ2-1; the D gene is possibly TRBD1 (6 bases). V was pared by 1 base and J by 4 bases, with 8 bases between. The CDR3 contains 14 residues. CDR3 nucleotide sequence: TGTGCCAGCAGTTTAGAAGGGACATACAATGAGCAGTTCTTC. Protein sequence: CASSLEGTYNEQFF.

This clonotype was found many times. This chain's CDR3 is CASSSSLAEAFF. CDR3 in DNA: TGCGCCAGCAGCTCGAGCCTCGCTGAAGCTTTCTTT. This chain joins TRBV5-1 and TRBJ1-1; D remains ambiguous. CDR3 length: 12 amino acids. V lost 3 bases and J lost 6, with 9 bases in between. The germline V gene encodes CDR1 SGHRS and CDR2 YFSETQ.

This chain uses TRBV29-1 with TRBJ1-1, with TRBD1 matching 7 bases. Unmatched junction bases numbered 2, after V lost 7 bases and J lost 0 bases. This CDR3 is built from 12 residues. Per the germline V gene, CDR1 is SQVTM and CDR2 is ANQGSEA. The CDR3 sequence: CSARGMNTEAFF. CDR3 DNA: TGCAGCGCCAGGGGGATGAACACTGAAGCTTTCTTT.

This clonotype was detected many times. This chain uses TRBV20-1 with TRBJ2-5; 12 positions match TRBD1. CDR1 and CDR2 (germline): DFQATT, SNEGSKA (reference sequence). Losses at the gene ends were 0 bases for V and 5 bases for J; bases not matched to a gene: 4. The CDR3 has 15 amino acids. The CDR3 DNA reads TGCAGTGCTAGAGATAGCGGGACAGGGGGCGAGACCCAGTACTTC. This codes for CSARDSGTGGETQYF.

This chain connects TRBV9 to TRBJ1-6; 8 bases fit TRBD1. The J segment lost 13 bases and the V segment lost 4 bases, leaving 13 bases of the junction unmatched. The CDR3 is 15 residues long. Germline loops: CDR1 SGDLS, CDR2 YYNGEE. The CDR3 is CASSQGQEGGSPLHF. The CDR3 DNA sequence: TGTGCCAGCAGCCAGGGACAGGAAGGAGGGTCTCCCCTCCACTTT.

This clonotype has a handful of counts. The genes are TRBV20-1 and TRBJ2-1; TRBD2 might be the D (6 bases). Trimming stripped 4 bases from V and 3 bases from J, with 10 bases between. The CDR3 spans 13 residues. CDR1 and CDR2 from the germline V gene are DFQATT and SNEGSKA (reference sequence). CDR3 in DNA: TGCAGTGCTATTATAGCGGTCTACAATGAGCAGTTCTTC. Its protein product is CSAIIAVYNEQFF.

This clonotype was found many times. The chain recombines TRBV29-1 with TRBJ2-1; 7 bases align to TRBD1. This CDR3 contains 12 residues. J lost 9 bases, V lost 6 bases, and 8 bases had no gene match. Germline V gene data show CDR1 as SQVTM and CDR2 as ANQGSEA. Here the CDR3 reads CSVGQARGEQFF. CDR3 coding DNA: TGCAGCGTCGGACAGGCGAGGGGTGAGCAGTTCTTC.

In regard to this clonotype: Compared with germline, one end of the junction differs, possibly owing to a read error. V and J are TRBV20-1 and TRBJ2-1, with D possibly called TRBD1 or TRBD2 (5 bases each). The CDR3 runs to 11 residues. Per germline, CDR1 DFQATT and CDR2 SNEGSKA (reference sequence). The CDR3 is CSAEDRGSLLF. The CDR3 DNA reads as TGCAGTGCTGAAGACCGGGGCTCCCTACTCTTC.

The chain employs TRBV6-2 or TRBV6-3 and TRBJ2-5; TRBD2 aligns across 8 bases. Germline V gene data show CDR1 as MNHEY and CDR2 as SVGEGT. The CDR3 spans 14 residues. The V segment lost 8 bases and the J segment 5 bases; nucleotides outside the gene matches: 10. CDR3 residues: CASVPRGVWETQYF. The CDR3, as DNA: TGTGCCAGCGTCCCGCGGGGGGTCTGGGAGACCCAGTACTTC.

Many counts were recorded for this clonotype. The chain combines TRBV7-2 with TRBJ2-3; TRBD2 matches at 9 bases. Germline V gene data show CDR1 as SGHTA and CDR2 as FQGNSA. V trimming: 2 bases; J trimming: 6 bases; junction bases outside the gene matches: 6. CDR3 length: 15 residues. CDR3 sequence (DNA): TGTGCCAGCAGCTTAATAGCGGGGGCGGGGGATACGCAGTATTTT. Its translation: CASSLIAGAGDTQYF.

This clonotype occurred a few times. This chain links TRBV20-1 with TRBJ2-2, with a tentative D call TRBD1 (6 bases). With 1 base removed from V and 3 bases from J, the gap between germline ends came to 12 bases. CDR3 size: 15 residues. Germline V lookup: CDR1 DFQATT, CDR2 SNEGSKA (reference sequence). CDR3 amino acids: CSARGTGRHTGELFF. The DNA for the CDR3 is TGCAGTGCTAGAGGAACAGGGCGGCACACCGGGGAGCTGTTTTTT.

This clonotype was detected only a few times. The V and J genes are TRBV29-1 and TRBJ1-6, with D possibly TRBD1 on 6 matching bases. CDR1 and CDR2 (germline): SQVTM, ANQGSEA. The length of the CDR3 is 13 residues. Trimming pared 5 bases from V and 7 bases from J, leaving 12 bases between. DNA of the CDR3: TGCAGCGTTCGTGACAGGCTGAATTCACCCCTCCACTTT. The encoded protein is CSVRDRLNSPLHF. The full variable domain, completed using reference TRBV29-1 and TRBJ1-6, is SAVISQKPSRDICQRGTSLTIQCQVDSQVTMMFWYRQQPGQSLTLIATANQGSEATYESGFVIDKFPISRPNLTFSTLTVSNMSPEDSSIYLCSVRDRLNSPLHFGNGTRLTVT.

The chain is built from TRBV14 and TRBJ2-1; D tentatively fits TRBD1 or TRBD2 (5 bases each). Trimming cost V 3 bases and J 9 bases, with 24 bases left between them. CDR3 size: 17 residues. Germline CDR1 is SGHDN and CDR2 is FVKESK. CDR3 coding DNA: TGTGCCAGCAGCCAGTCGCACGGGGCTTGGGTGGCGAGTGAGCAGTTCTTC. Its protein is CASSQSHGAWVASEQFF.

The chain recombines TRBV4-3 with TRBJ2-5, with TRBD2 matching 10 bases. Per germline, CDR1 LGHNA and CDR2 YSLEER. The trim removed 3 bases at V and 2 bases at J, leaving 6 bases unmatched. This CDR3 spans 16 amino acids. CDR3 sequence: CASSQSGGGIQETQYF. CDR3 in DNA: TGCGCCAGCAGCCAGAGCGGGGGGGGTATTCAAGAGACCCAGTACTTC.

The V and J genes are TRBV7-9 and TRBJ2-7; D ambiguous. This CDR3 is built from 12 residues. Looked up from germline, CDR1 is SEHNR and CDR2 is FQNEAQ (reference sequence). V dropped 5 bases and J dropped 4 bases, with 9 bases sitting between them. The CDR3 protein is CASSPDPYEQYV. The CDR3 DNA reads TGTGCCAGCAGCCCTGACCCTTACGAGCAGTACGTC.

This clonotype was observed a few times. The V gene is TRBV7-9, the J gene TRBJ2-2; possibly TRBD2 for D (5 bases). The CDR3 contains 13 residues. Germline-derived CDR1 and CDR2 are SEHNR and FQNEAQ (reference sequence). Trimming stripped 6 bases from V and 6 bases from J, with 11 bases between. Here the CDR3 DNA reads TGTGCCAGCAGTCTCGCGGGTCCCGGGGAGCTGTTTTTT. This gives the protein CASSLAGPGELFF.

J is TRBJ2-4 and V is TRBV6-1, with D possibly being TRBD1 (5 bases). Trimming took 3 bases from V and 0 from J, leaving 15 bases between them. The CDR3 length is 17 residues. Per germline, CDR1 MNHNS and CDR2 SASEGT. CDR3 loop: CASSEWGGGLAKNIQYF. In DNA, the CDR3 is TGTGCCAGCAGTGAGTGGGGCGGCGGATTAGCCAAAAACATTCAGTACTTC.

The chain combines TRBV7-8 with TRBJ1-5; D not certain. The CDR3 totals 16 residues. Trimming pared 1 base from V and 7 bases from J, leaving 17 bases between. Per the germline V gene, CDR1 is SGHVS and CDR2 is FQNEAQ. The CDR3 DNA reads TGTGCCAGCAGCTTAGAGCAGTGGGGAGTAGAACAGCCCCAGCATTTT. It codes for CASSLEQWGVEQPQHF.

The table lists this clonotype with a few counts. The genes are TRBV27 and TRBJ1-4; TRBD1 might be the D (5 bases). Trimming left V 5 bases short and J 0 bases short, with 10 bases between. The CDR3 is 15 amino acids. The germline V gene has CDR1 MNHEY and CDR2 SMNVEV (reference sequence). This CDR3 reads CASSTREPTNEKLFF. The CDR3 DNA is TGTGCCAGCAGTACCAGGGAGCCAACTAATGAAAAACTGTTTTTT. The full variable domain, in which reference TRBV27 and TRBJ1-4 provide the parts outside the CDR3, is EAQVTQNPRYLITVTGKKLTVTCSQNMNHEYMSWYRQDPGLGLRQIYYSMNVEVTDKGDVPEGYKVSRKEKRNFPLILESPSPNQTSLYFCASSTREPTNEKLFFGSGTQLSVL.

This clonotype was seen at least ten times. This sequence joins TRBV7-3 and TRBJ2-3; TRBD2 aligns across 7 bases. The CDR3 covers 17 residues. Germline assignment: CDR1 SGHTA and CDR2 FQGTGA. The V and J ends lost 1 base and 3 bases, in that order; junction bases with no gene match: 10. As DNA, the CDR3 is TGTGCCAGCAGCTTAAGTTCCCGTGGCGGGGGTACAGATACGCAGTATTTT. Protein sequence: CASSLSSRGGGTDTQYF.

This sequence joins TRBV19 and TRBJ1-5; TRBD1 agrees at 7 bases. After removal of 5 bases from V and 9 bases from J, the junction contained 19 bases not matched to a gene. Per the germline V gene, CDR1 is LNHDA and CDR2 is SQIVND (reference sequence). The CDR3 contains 17 residues. The CDR3 loop reads CASSSEGGTVVKRPQHF. DNA for the CDR3: TGTGCCAGTAGTTCCGAGGGTGGGACAGTTGTGAAGCGGCCCCAGCATTTT.

The CDR3 sequence: CASSLQTSGSYNEQFF. CDR3 DNA sequence: TGTGCCAGCAGTCTCCAGACTAGCGGATCCTACAATGAGCAGTTCTTC. The chain is built from TRBV6-2 or TRBV6-3 and TRBJ2-1; 9 bases map to TRBD2. From germline, CDR1 is MNHEY and CDR2 SVGEGT. After removal of 5 bases from V and 1 base from J, the junction contained 6 bases not matched to a gene. The CDR3 sequence is 16 residues long.